This T cell receptor beta chain was found in a study of cytomegalovirus exposure and HLA in healthy donors. Use of 60 Vbeta and 13 Jbeta primers characterized the PCR. The repertoire was sequenced with immunoSEQ multiplex PCR; TCRdb's copy has only in-frame clones and lacks some. There are over 70,000 clones in the sample; around 80% occur only once, and about 30% lies in the top ten. The CDR3 is made up of 15 amino acids. Per germline, CDR1 SEHNR and CDR2 FQNEAQ (reference sequence). V lost 5 bases and J lost 6; bases outside the gene matches: 12. Overall study results and limits: A list of 150 to 200 TCR beta chains associated with cytomegalovirus was given. A missense variant in DCLRE1C was later tied to TCR beta V- and J-gene trimming. There were some V segments, including TRBV6-2 and TRBV6-3, excluded as indistinguishable. Both high specificity and high sensitivity reportedly marked the classifier's diagnosis of cytomegalovirus status.

Points on this clone: The antigen remains unidentified.

This receptor was obtained from a man aged 50-59 years in good health and CMV-seropositive. The rearrangement links TRBV7-9 to TRBJ2-7, with 8 bases identical to TRBD2. Sequencing was done on a sample of PBMCs. The CDR3 is CASSTIAGNQGEQYF. CDR3 DNA sequence: TGTGCCAGCAGCACGATAGCGGGAAATCAAGGCGAGCAGTACTTC.